This T cell receptor (beta chain) comes out of a study of cytomegalovirus exposure and HLA in healthy donors. Turning to the study itself: Ancestry clustering placed more than 65% of several hundred genotyped donors in the Caucasian-associated cluster.

About this clone: The antigen remains unidentified.

CDR3 length: 14 amino acids. CDR1 and CDR2 (germline): MGHDK, SYGVNS. V lost 0 bases and J lost 8, with 11 bases in between. Overall study findings and caveats: There were reportedly fewer N-insertions in an Asian-associated ancestry cluster than the approximately 600-donor mean, in a later analysis.

PCR employed 60 Vbeta and 13 Jbeta primers. Method: immunoSEQ multiplex PCR; TCRdb's copy keeps in-frame clones and lacks some. The repertoire holds about 200,000 clones, with 75% to 90% as singletons. The clonotype originates from a woman aged 30 to 39 in good health and CMV-seronegative. Sequencing used PBMCs. This sequence joins TRBV25-1 and TRBJ2-1, with a weak D call TRBD2 (5 bases). The CDR3: CASSEYSGSDEQFF. The CDR3 bases are TGTGCCAGCAGTGAATATTCGGGGAGCGATGAGCAGTTCTTC.